The 16 T cell receptor beta chains presented below share a single source sample, sequenced in a study of graft-versus-host responses after intestinal transplantation. No antigen has been assigned to these receptors. The method was immunoSEQ multiplex PCR; TCRdb's version includes in-frame clones alone and lacks a portion of them. The sample shows some 120,000 clones, about nine tenths of them seen only once. The starting material was unstimulated CD4+ T cells sorted from spleen or lymph node cells, obtained before intestinal transplant. The receptors were gathered from a human donor who received an intestinal transplant.

The V and J genes are TRBV15 and TRBJ2-7; TRBD1 might be the D (5 bases). CDR3 length equals 15 residues. Germline V lookup: CDR1 LNHNV, CDR2 YYDKDF (reference sequence). V lost 0 bases and J 5 bases, leaving 14 bases between the germline ends. The CDR3 loop is CATSRDQGVGHEQYF. The DNA of the CDR3 is TGTGCCACCAGCAGAGATCAAGGGGTCGGGCACGAGCAGTACTTC.

CDR3 amino acids: CASSFRTGGDTGELFF. CDR3 DNA: TGCGCCAGCAGCTTCCGGACAGGGGGTGACACCGGGGAGCTGTTTTTT. The genes are TRBV5-1 and TRBJ2-2; 10 bases are shared with TRBD1. CDR1 and CDR2 from the germline V gene are SGHRS and YFSETQ. The J segment lost 3 bases and the V segment lost 2 bases, leaving 4 bases of the junction unmatched. The CDR3 length is 16 residues. The complete variable domain, with remaining parts taken from reference TRBV5-1 and TRBJ2-2, reads KAGVTQTPRYLIKTRGQQVTLSCSPISGHRSVSWYQQTPGQGLQFLFEYFSETQRNKGNFPGRFSGRQFSNSRSEMNVSTLELGDSALYLCASSFRTGGDTGELFFGEGSRLTVL.

The chain carries TRBV10-3 and TRBJ1-5; D is possibly TRBD1 (6 bases). This CDR3 region has 13 residues. Trimming shortened V by 11 bases and J by 8 bases, and 19 bases separated the two germline ends. Germline V gene sequence: CDR1 ENHRY, CDR2 SYGVKD. Written as DNA, the CDR3 is TGTGCCTCTTGCAGTCAGGGGAGTGAGCCCCAGCATTTT. Its translation: CASCSQGSEPQHF.

This chain uses TRBV5-1 with TRBJ2-2, with 8 bases lining up with TRBD2. Germline CDR1 is SGHRS and CDR2 is YFSETQ. After removal of 1 base from V and 5 bases from J, the junction contained 4 bases not matched to a gene. This CDR3 region has 15 residues. The CDR3 reads CASSLTPGGTGELFF. CDR3 DNA sequence: TGCGCCAGCAGCTTGACCCCGGGAGGGACCGGGGAGCTGTTTTTT.

This chain uses TRBV28 with TRBJ2-5, with 9 bases matching TRBD2. The CDR3 totals 18 residues. Trimming took 3 bases from V and 1 from J; bases not matched to a gene: 12. The V gene's germline CDR1 is MDHEN and CDR2 SYDVKM. CDR3 DNA: TGTGCCAGCAGTTTGGGCTCTCTAGCGGGACACTCCCAAGAGACCCAGTACTTC. It translates to CASSLGSLAGHSQETQYF.

The rearrangement links TRBV7-9 to TRBJ1-1; D is perhaps TRBD1 (6 bases). The germline V gene has CDR1 SEHNR and CDR2 FQNEAQ (reference sequence). Trimming removed 6 bases from V and 4 bases from J, with 21 bases in between. This CDR3 has 16 residues. The CDR3 spells CASRGAGDGIGTEAFF. The DNA of the CDR3 is TGTGCCAGCAGGGGGGCGGGCGACGGGATCGGCACTGAAGCTTTCTTT.

The chain employs TRBV19 and TRBJ1-1; tentative D call: TRBD1 (5 bases). The germline V gene has CDR1 LNHDA and CDR2 SQIVND (reference sequence). Between the trimmed V and J ends, which lost 3 bases and 2 bases, there was a span of 10 bases. There are 14 residues in the CDR3. The CDR3 bases are TGTGCCAGTAGTATTAGACAGATAAACACTGAAGCTTTCTTT. It encodes CASSIRQINTEAFF.

This chain connects TRBV28 to TRBJ2-7; 10 bases are a match to TRBD1. In germline, CDR1 is MDHEN, CDR2 SYDVKM. The CDR3 extends over 14 amino acids. The V gene end was trimmed by 7 bases and the J gene end by 2 bases; junction bases not matched to a gene: 5. The CDR3 nucleotides are TGTGCCAGCATCCGGACAGGGGGGGCCTACGAGCAGTACTTC. Amino acids: CASIRTGGAYEQYF.

The genes are TRBV28 and TRBJ1-2, with 8 bases that match TRBD1. V lost 2 bases and J lost 7; bases outside the gene matches: 9. The CDR3 is 15 amino acids. Germline V gene lookup returns CDR1 MDHEN and CDR2 SYDVKM. In DNA form, the CDR3 reads TGTGCCAGCAGTTTACAGGGGGCGCCTCTTTTTGGCTACACCTTC. This codes for CASSLQGAPLFGYTF.

This chain's CDR3 is CASSSGGTGSGGELFF. The CDR3 DNA sequence: TGCGCCAGCAGCTCCGGAGGGACAGGGTCGGGCGGGGAGCTGTTTTTT. V is TRBV5-1 and J is TRBJ2-2; 9 bases are shared with TRBD1. Trimming took 3 bases from V and 7 from J; bases not matched to a gene: 10. The CDR3 sequence is 16 residues long. Germline V CDR1 and CDR2: SGHRS, YFSETQ.

The DNA for the CDR3 is TGTGCCAGCAGACGAGAGTTCACCGGGGAGCTGTTTTTT. This encodes CASRREFTGELFF. V and J are TRBV6-1 and TRBJ2-2; no clear D. V dropped 6 bases and J dropped 4 bases, with 9 bases sitting between them. This CDR3 region has 13 residues. Germline V lookup: CDR1 MNHNS, CDR2 SASEGT.

CDR3 nucleotide sequence: TGTGCCAGCAGCGTAGGTAGGGACGGAGGGGAAAAACTGTTTTTT. This codes for CASSVGRDGGEKLFF. The chain recombines TRBV9 with TRBJ1-4, with D possibly TRBD1 on 5 matching bases. The germline V and J ends were trimmed by 0 bases and 8 bases, with 14 bases remaining between them. The CDR3 has 15 residues. Germline V gene data show CDR1 as SGDLS and CDR2 as YYNGEE.

With respect to this clone: The junction shows a germline mismatch at one end, possibly a read error. V gene TRBV5-1 combines with J gene TRBJ1-3; D is ambiguous. Per the germline V gene, CDR1 is SGHRS and CDR2 is YFSETQ. There are 15 residues in the CDR3. The CDR3 loop reads CASSLDGGSGNTIYF. For the CDR3, the DNA is TGCGCCAGCAGTTTGGACGGTGGCTCTGGAAACACCATATATTTT.

The J gene is TRBJ2-7, the V gene TRBV19; TRBD2 might be the D (5 bases). Germline V gives CDR1 LNHDA, CDR2 SQIVND (reference sequence). There are 13 residues in the CDR3. V dropped 5 bases and J dropped 1 base, with 9 bases sitting between them. The DNA of the CDR3 is TGTGCCAGTAGTTCGGACTGGTCCTACGAGCAGTACTTC. Its translation: CASSSDWSYEQYF.

The table lists this clone with a count of one. The rearrangement links TRBV5-5 to TRBJ2-5; TRBD2 might be the D (5 bases). Trimming left V 0 bases short and J 9 bases short, with 15 bases between. The CDR3 runs to 14 residues. CDR1 is SGHKS and CDR2 is YYEKEE in the germline V gene (reference sequence). The CDR3 here is CASSLGIAFKSQYF. DNA of the CDR3: TGTGCCAGCAGCTTGGGAATAGCGTTTAAGTCCCAGTACTTC.

CDR3 in DNA: TGTGCCAGCTCACCACCGGCAGAGACCCAGTACTTC. It specifies CASSPPAETQYF. The chain links TRBV18 to TRBJ2-5; D unclear. The V gene lost 0 bases and the J gene lost 4 bases, with 3 bases spanning the gap. From germline, CDR1 is KGHSH and CDR2 LQKENI. The CDR3 length is 12 residues.